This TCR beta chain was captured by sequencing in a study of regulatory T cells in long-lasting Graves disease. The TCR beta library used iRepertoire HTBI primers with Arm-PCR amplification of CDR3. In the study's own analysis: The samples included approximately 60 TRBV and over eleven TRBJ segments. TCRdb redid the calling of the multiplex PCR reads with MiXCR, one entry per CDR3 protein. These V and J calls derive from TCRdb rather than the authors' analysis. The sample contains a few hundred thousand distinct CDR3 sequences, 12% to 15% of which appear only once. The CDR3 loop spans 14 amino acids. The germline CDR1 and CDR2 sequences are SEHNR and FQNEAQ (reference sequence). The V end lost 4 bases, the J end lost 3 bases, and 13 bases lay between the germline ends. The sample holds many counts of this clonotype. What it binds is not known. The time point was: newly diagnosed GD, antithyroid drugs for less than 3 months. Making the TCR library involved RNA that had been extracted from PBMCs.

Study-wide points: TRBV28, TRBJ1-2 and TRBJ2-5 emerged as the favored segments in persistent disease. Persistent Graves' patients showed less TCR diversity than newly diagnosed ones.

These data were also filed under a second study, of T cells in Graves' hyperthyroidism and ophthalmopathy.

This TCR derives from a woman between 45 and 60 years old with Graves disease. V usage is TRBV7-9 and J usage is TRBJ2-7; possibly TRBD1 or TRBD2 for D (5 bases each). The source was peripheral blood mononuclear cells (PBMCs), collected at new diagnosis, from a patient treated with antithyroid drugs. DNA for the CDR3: TGTGCCAGCAGCTCGGGGCGCTACTACTACGAGCAGTACTTC. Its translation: CASSSGRYYYEQYF.